This entry describes one T cell receptor (beta chain). Its matching antigen is unknown. The data were taken from a study of T cell responses to AZD1222 COVID-19 vaccine. Germline CDR1 is LNHDA and CDR2 is SQIVND (reference sequence). The CDR3 is made up of 16 amino acids. The V gene lost 6 bases and the J gene lost 9 bases, with 24 bases spanning the gap. Sequencing was performed with immunoSEQ multiplex PCR; in TCRdb, only in-frame clones are kept and a portion is missing. The sample lists over 140,000 clones; roughly 90% were seen once. General study findings and limits: Donors were chiefly white British, with a greater number of females, and clonal diversity was perhaps underestimated.

V is TRBV19 and J is TRBJ1-5; a weak D match, TRBD1 (6 bases). Sequencing used peripheral blood, obtained on day 0 of AZD1222 vaccination. The clonotype comes from an adult in good health. In nucleotides, the CDR3 is TGTGCCAGTAGCAAAATTGACGGACAGCCACCTCGGCCCCAGCATTTT. Translation gives CASSKIDGQPPRPQHF.